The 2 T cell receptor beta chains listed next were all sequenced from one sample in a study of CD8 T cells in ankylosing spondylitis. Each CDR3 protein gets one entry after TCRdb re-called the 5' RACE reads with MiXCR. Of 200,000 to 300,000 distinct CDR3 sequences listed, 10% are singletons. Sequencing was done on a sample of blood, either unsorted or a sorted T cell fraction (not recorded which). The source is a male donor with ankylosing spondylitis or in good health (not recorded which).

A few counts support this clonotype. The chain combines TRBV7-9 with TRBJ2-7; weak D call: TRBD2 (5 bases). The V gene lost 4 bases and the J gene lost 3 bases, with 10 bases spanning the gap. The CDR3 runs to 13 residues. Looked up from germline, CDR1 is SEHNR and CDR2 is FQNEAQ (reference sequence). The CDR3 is CASSSAGGYEQYF. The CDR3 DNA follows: TGTGCCAGCAGCTCGGCGGGCGGCTACGAGCAGTACTTC.

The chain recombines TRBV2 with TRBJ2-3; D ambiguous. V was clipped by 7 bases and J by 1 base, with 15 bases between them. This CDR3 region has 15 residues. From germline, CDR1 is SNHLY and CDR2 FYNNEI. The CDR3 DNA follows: TGTGCCAGCACCCAGTTAGGGTTGGGCACAGATACGCAGTATTTT. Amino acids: CASTQLGLGTDTQYF.